This is a list of T cell receptor beta chains from one sample in a study of cytomegalovirus exposure and HLA in healthy donors. TCRdb's copy holds only in-frame clones and misses some; the assay was immunoSEQ multiplex PCR. Counted here are tens of thousands of clones, 90% to 97% occurring once; the ten biggest clones make up more than 0.95%. Sample: PBMCs. These receptors were obtained from a woman under 30 in good health and CMV-seronegative. CDR3s include the opening cysteine and the closing phenylalanine or tryptophan. Each record gives: D gene, J gene, V gene, CDR3 protein. A D gene is named only where the DNA matches it firmly.

d_gene: TRBD2
j_gene: TRBJ2-5
v_gene: TRBV7-9
CDR3aa: CASSPRLAGVAEETQYF

d_gene: NA
j_gene: TRBJ1-2
v_gene: TRBV7-8
CDR3aa: CASSRGRGGYGYTF

d_gene: NA
j_gene: TRBJ2-4
v_gene: TRBV19
CDR3aa: CASSTLQIAKNIQYF

d_gene: NA
j_gene: TRBJ2-3
v_gene: TRBV4-2
CDR3aa: CASSQGPPFTDTQYF

d_gene: TRBD1
j_gene: TRBJ2-7
v_gene: TRBV18
CDR3aa: CASSPGSWDRGYEQYF

d_gene: NA
j_gene: TRBJ2-6
v_gene: TRBV7-8
CDR3aa: CASPRSGANVLTF

d_gene: NA
j_gene: TRBJ2-1
v_gene: TRBV7-2
CDR3aa: CASSLYQEREQFF

d_gene: NA
j_gene: TRBJ2-1
v_gene: TRBV6-1
CDR3aa: CASGRGPYNEQFF

d_gene: NA
j_gene: TRBJ2-1
v_gene: TRBV2
CDR3aa: CASRRGSGSYNEQFF

d_gene: TRBD1
j_gene: TRBJ1-1
v_gene: TRBV2
CDR3aa: CASSVTGGTEAFF

d_gene: TRBD2
j_gene: TRBJ2-7
v_gene: TRBV5-1
CDR3aa: CASSLRLAGEDEQYF

d_gene: NA
j_gene: TRBJ2-7
v_gene: TRBV27
CDR3aa: CASSLSGAGGGPYEQYF

d_gene: NA
j_gene: TRBJ2-7
v_gene: TRBV19
CDR3aa: CASSIGGLHPYEQYF

d_gene: NA
j_gene: TRBJ1-3
v_gene: TRBV4-1
CDR3aa: CASSQEAVRRGNTIYF

d_gene: TRBD1
j_gene: TRBJ1-1
v_gene: TRBV27
CDR3aa: CATRQGPNTEAFF

d_gene: TRBD2
j_gene: TRBJ2-5
v_gene: TRBV28
CDR3aa: CASTRLAGVEETQYF

d_gene: NA
j_gene: TRBJ1-1
v_gene: TRBV4-3
CDR3aa: CASSPELGGNTEAFF

d_gene: NA
j_gene: TRBJ1-3
v_gene: TRBV30
CDR3aa: CAWSAAGNTIYF

d_gene: NA
j_gene: TRBJ1-2
v_gene: TRBV6-1
CDR3aa: CASSPDTNYGYTF

d_gene: NA
j_gene: TRBJ2-7
v_gene: TRBV27
CDR3aa: CANHRAQYPYEQYF

d_gene: NA
j_gene: TRBJ2-7
v_gene: TRBV27
CDR3aa: CASSLGTSTGEQYF

d_gene: TRBD1
j_gene: TRBJ1-5
v_gene: TRBV28
CDR3aa: CASTDRGNQPQHF

d_gene: NA
j_gene: TRBJ2-4
v_gene: TRBV6-5
CDR3aa: CASSQRTPTKNIQYF

d_gene: NA
j_gene: TRBJ2-7
v_gene: TRBV7-2
CDR3aa: CASSTRTGWGASGSYEQYF

d_gene: TRBD1
j_gene: TRBJ1-2
v_gene: TRBV19
CDR3aa: CASSPGTGGYNYGYTF

d_gene: TRBD2
j_gene: TRBJ2-1
v_gene: TRBV19
CDR3aa: CASSMAGGYNEQFF

d_gene: TRBD2
j_gene: TRBJ2-3
v_gene: TRBV4-3
CDR3aa: CASSQDRAGGPPDTQYF

d_gene: NA
j_gene: TRBJ2-2
v_gene: TRBV7-2
CDR3aa: CASSLRSVGELFF

d_gene: NA
j_gene: TRBJ1-1
v_gene: TRBV6-1
CDR3aa: CASSEVGRNSEAFF

d_gene: TRBD2
j_gene: TRBJ2-1
v_gene: TRBV27
CDR3aa: CASSLRRGGPLSSYNEQFF

d_gene: TRBD1
j_gene: TRBJ1-5
v_gene: TRBV4-1
CDR3aa: CASSKTGSGIWDNQPQHF

d_gene: NA
j_gene: TRBJ1-1
v_gene: TRBV5-6
CDR3aa: CASSLAGVWGNTEAFF

d_gene: TRBD1
j_gene: TRBJ1-2
v_gene: TRBV27
CDR3aa: CASSLAGGPQDGYTF

d_gene: NA
j_gene: TRBJ2-5
v_gene: TRBV6-1
CDR3aa: CASSELGGGPGGQYF

d_gene: NA
j_gene: TRBJ1-5
v_gene: TRBV28
CDR3aa: CASSWGDRDQPQHF

d_gene: NA
j_gene: TRBJ2-3
v_gene: TRBV7-3
CDR3aa: CASSLKGGGTDTQYF

d_gene: TRBD1
j_gene: TRBJ2-7
v_gene: TRBV4-3
CDR3aa: CASSQGQGFSYEQYF

d_gene: TRBD1
j_gene: TRBJ1-1
v_gene: TRBV7-9
CDR3aa: CASSFLDRGSEAFF

d_gene: NA
j_gene: TRBJ2-2
v_gene: TRBV5-1
CDR3aa: CASHVGEAGELFF

d_gene: NA
j_gene: TRBJ2-5
v_gene: TRBV7-8
CDR3aa: CASSFDSTYQETQYF

d_gene: NA
j_gene: TRBJ2-5
v_gene: TRBV7-2
CDR3aa: CASSFGGPPETQYF

d_gene: NA
j_gene: TRBJ2-7
v_gene: TRBV11-1
CDR3aa: CASSPFGGRGWYEQYF

d_gene: TRBD1
j_gene: TRBJ2-7
v_gene: TRBV6-1
CDR3aa: CASSHDRVRYEQYF

d_gene: NA
j_gene: TRBJ2-5
v_gene: TRBV28
CDR3aa: CASNPRYRQGTQYF

d_gene: TRBD1
j_gene: TRBJ2-1
v_gene: TRBV6-5
CDR3aa: CASSPTGNSYNEQFF